This TCR beta chain was identified during a study of identical twins. TCRdb reprocessed the 5' RACE reads with MiXCR, giving one entry per CDR3 protein. The profile shows roughly 690,000 distinct CDR3 sequences, 5.5% to 6.5% of them singletons. This clonotype was seen a handful of times. Trimming at V came to 6 bases and at J to 9 bases, leaving 1 base not matched to a gene. CDR3 length: 11 residues. In germline, CDR1 is SEHNR, CDR2 FQNEAQ (reference sequence). The sequencing input was naive T cells sorted from blood. This chain uses TRBV7-9 with TRBJ1-1, with 10 bases that match TRBD1. The sequence came from a young man in good health. This chain's CDR3 is CASRGQGKAFF. CDR3 nucleotides: TGTGCCAGCAGGGGACAGGGGAAAGCTTTCTTT.